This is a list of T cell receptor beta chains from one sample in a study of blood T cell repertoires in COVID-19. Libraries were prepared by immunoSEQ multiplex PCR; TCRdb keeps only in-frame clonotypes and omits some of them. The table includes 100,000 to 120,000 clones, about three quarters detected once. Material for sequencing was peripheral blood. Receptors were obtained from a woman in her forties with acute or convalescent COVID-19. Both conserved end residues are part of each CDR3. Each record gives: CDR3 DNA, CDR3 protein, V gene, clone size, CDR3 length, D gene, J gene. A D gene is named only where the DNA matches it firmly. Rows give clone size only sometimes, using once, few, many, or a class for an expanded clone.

TGTGCCAGCACCCGGGACAGGGTATGGGAGCAGTACTTC	CASTRDRVWEQYF	TRBV6-6	.	13	TRBD1	TRBJ2-7
TGTGCCATCGGTCCAGGGGTGGGCGAAGCTTTCTTT	CAIGPGVGEAFF	TRBV10-3	.	12	.	TRBJ1-1
TGTGCCACCAGCAGAAACAGGGATAGCAATCAGCCCCAGCATTTT	CATSRNRDSNQPQHF	TRBV15	.	15	.	TRBJ1-5
TGTGCCAGCAGCTTATTGGGGCAGGACAATGAGCAGTTCTTC	CASSLLGQDNEQFF	TRBV11-1	once	14	.	TRBJ2-1
TGTGCCAGTAGTATAGGACCTCTAGCGGCCACAGATACGCAGTATTTT	CASSIGPLAATDTQYF	TRBV19	.	16	TRBD2	TRBJ2-3
TGTGCCAGCAGTCAGGGGGACTATGGCTACACCTTC	CASSQGDYGYTF	TRBV12-3/TRBV12-4	many	12	TRBD1	TRBJ1-2
TGCGCCAGCAGTAGGACAGGGCAAAACTCTGGGGCCAACGTCCTGACTTTC	CASSRTGQNSGANVLTF	TRBV5-1	.	17	TRBD1	TRBJ2-6
TGTGCCAGCATCACACAGGGGGACCAGCCCCAGCATTTT	CASITQGDQPQHF	TRBV6-5	.	13	TRBD1	TRBJ1-5
TGTGCCAGCAGCCGGGGACAGTCCTATGGCTACACCTTC	CASSRGQSYGYTF	TRBV3-1/TRBV3-2	.	13	TRBD1	TRBJ1-2
TGTGCCAGCTCACCTGAGGGAGGTTCCTACGAGCAGTACTTC	CASSPEGGSYEQYF	TRBV18	few	14	.	TRBJ2-7
TGTGCCAGCAGCTATAGCACAGGGGGAACTGAAGCTTTCTTT	CASSYSTGGTEAFF	TRBV11-2	.	14	TRBD1	TRBJ1-1
TGTGCCAGCAGCTTATATATGGGGCCAGCTAACTATGGCTACACCTTC	CASSLYMGPANYGYTF	TRBV5-6	.	16	.	TRBJ1-2
TGCAGTGCTCTGAGTCCGACCCAGTACTTC	CSALSPTQYF	TRBV20-1	.	10	.	TRBJ2-5
TGTGCCAGCAGCTTGGGGCTTAACGAGCAGTACTTC	CASSLGLNEQYF	TRBV5-8	once	12	.	TRBJ2-7
TGTGCCAGCTCGGGAACCTCTAATGAAAAACTGTTTTTT	CASSGTSNEKLFF	TRBV12-3/TRBV12-4	.	13	.	TRBJ1-4
TGTGCCAGCAGTTACTCTGGCGGGGGCAACACCGGGGAGCTGTTTTTT	CASSYSGGGNTGELFF	TRBV6-5	.	16	.	TRBJ2-2
TGTGCCAGCAGCCAATCGGGACAGGGTTCACCCCTCCACTTT	CASSQSGQGSPLHF	TRBV3-1/TRBV3-2	.	14	TRBD1	TRBJ1-6
TGTGCCAGCAGTCCAGGACAGATAAATCAGCCCCAGCATTTT	CASSPGQINQPQHF	TRBV7-8	.	14	.	TRBJ1-5
TGTGCCAGCAGCGGGACAGGGATCGAGCAGTACTTC	CASSGTGIEQYF	TRBV28	.	12	TRBD1	TRBJ2-7
TGTGCCAGCAGCTTTACTCCCGGGACAGAAATTGAAGCTTTCTTT	CASSFTPGTEIEAFF	TRBV7-2	.	15	TRBD1	TRBJ1-1
TGTGCCAGCAACCCAGGACAGTCCTACGAGCAGTACTTC	CASNPGQSYEQYF	TRBV28	.	13	.	TRBJ2-7
TGTGCCAGCAGCCGTAGGGGACTAAGCAACGAGCAGTACTTC	CASSRRGLSNEQYF	TRBV7-2	.	14	TRBD2	TRBJ2-7
TGTGCCAGCAGCTTGGGGGGACTAGCGGGCACAGATACGCAGTATTTT	CASSLGGLAGTDTQYF	TRBV5-4	few	16	TRBD2	TRBJ2-3
TGTGCCACCAGCAGACAACAGGGGTCTAATGAAAAACTGTTTTTT	CATSRQQGSNEKLFF	TRBV15	.	15	TRBD1	TRBJ1-4
TGCGCCAGCAGCTTGGAAGGGGGCGGAACTGAAGCTTTCTTT	CASSLEGGGTEAFF	TRBV5-1	few	14	TRBD1	TRBJ1-1
TGTGCCAGCAGCCCCGGCGGCGGGGGGGCGGGGTTCTTC	CASSPGGGGAGFF	TRBV7-3	.	13	TRBD2	TRBJ2-1
TGCGCCAGCAGCAATGGTGTCCGGACAGGGGTGGGACATAGCACAGATACGCAGTATTTT	CASSNGVRTGVGHSTDTQYF	TRBV5-1	.	20	TRBD1	TRBJ2-3
TGTGCCAGCAGTTTTAGCGGACAAGTAAACACCGGGGAGCTGTTTTTT	CASSFSGQVNTGELFF	TRBV27	.	16	.	TRBJ2-2
TGTGCCAGCAGTGAATCGTCAGGGGCGACTGAAAAACTGTTTTTT	CASSESSGATEKLFF	TRBV25-1	.	15	.	TRBJ1-4
TGTGCCAGCAGGGGACAGGGCAATTCACCCCTCCACTTT	CASRGQGNSPLHF	TRBV2	.	13	TRBD1	TRBJ1-6
TGTGCCAGCAGTTTTAGTGGGCAGTTTGGAAACACCATATATTTT	CASSFSGQFGNTIYF	TRBV28	few	15	.	TRBJ1-3
TGTGCCAGCAGCCAATCGAAAGGACAGGGGGGCGAGGAGCTGTTTTTT	CASSQSKGQGGEELFF	TRBV16	.	16	TRBD1	TRBJ2-2
TGCGCCAGCAGCTCGCAAGGGGTCTGGGAGCAGTACTTC	CASSSQGVWEQYF	TRBV5-1	.	13	.	TRBJ2-7
TGTGCCAGCAGCCGCACAGGGTCCTACACCTTC	CASSRTGSYTF	TRBV3-1/TRBV3-2	.	11	.	TRBJ1-2
TGTGCCAGCTCACCAATCCTTGGCGGCTCCTACAATGAGCAGTTCTTC	CASSPILGGSYNEQFF	TRBV18	few	16	.	TRBJ2-1
TGTGCCAGCAGTTCGACTCACGGGAAAGGGTTCTATGGCTACACCTTC	CASSSTHGKGFYGYTF	TRBV28	.	16	.	TRBJ1-2
TGCGCCAGCAGCCCGGGACTAACCGGAAACACCATATATTTT	CASSPGLTGNTIYF	TRBV5-1	.	14	.	TRBJ1-3
TGTGCCTGGAGTAACCGGGGAGATCAGCCCCAGCATTTT	CAWSNRGDQPQHF	TRBV30	.	13	.	TRBJ1-5
TGTGCCAGCATCGCGGATATTGGGGCTCTCCCCGGGGAGCTGTTTTTT	CASIADIGALPGELFF	TRBV6-4	.	16	.	TRBJ2-2
TGTGCCAGCAGTGACCTTGGGGGACATAATACGCAGTATTTT	CASSDLGGHNTQYF	TRBV6-4	.	14	.	TRBJ2-3
TGTGCCAGCAGCGTCGGACTAGCGGTAGATACGCAGTATTTT	CASSVGLAVDTQYF	TRBV9	.	14	TRBD2	TRBJ2-3
TGTGCCATCAGTGAGTCCCAGGATAGGTACGAGCAGTACTTC	CAISESQDRYEQYF	TRBV10-3	.	14	.	TRBJ2-7